The clone carrying this T cell receptor beta chain has only a few counts. Its antigen is unidentified. This record comes from a study of T cells after yellow fever vaccination. Study outcomes and limitations: Re-detected after boosting: most primary clones, around 96% of CD4 and roughly 88% of CD8. Contamination of FACS-sorted repertoires by abundant clonotypes from the bulk population could occur. CD4 and CD8 compartments shared a small share of clonotypes, likely from convergent recombination.

In TCRdb, the 5' RACE reads were re-called with MiXCR into one record per CDR3 protein. Among around 600,000 distinct CDR3 sequences, roughly an eighth were seen once, and the ten largest hold 14% to 15%. Germline V gene sequence: CDR1 MNHEY, CDR2 SMNVEV (reference sequence). V lost 5 bases to trimming and J lost 7 bases, with 15 bases between them. The CDR3 has 13 amino acids. The sample in question was PBMCs, obtained on the day of the yellow fever booster vaccination. The sequence derives from a man under 40 who received the YFV17D yellow fever vaccine. The rearrangement uses TRBV27 and TRBJ2-7; maybe TRBD1 (5 bases). CDR3 amino acids: CASSPGMATEQYF. Here the CDR3 DNA reads TGTGCCAGCAGTCCAGGGATGGCTACGGAGCAGTACTTC.